Presented here are 18 T cell receptor beta chains from one specimen sequenced in a study of CD8 T cells in ankylosing spondylitis. Overall study results and limits: Blood from ankylosing spondylitis patients appeared to carry a characteristic roughly eight-variant TCR beta motif.

Their antigens remain unidentified. TCRdb analysed the 5' RACE reads with MiXCR anew, one entry per CDR3 protein. Here the sample spans 700,000 or so distinct CDR3 sequences, around 20% being singletons. Sequencing input: blood, either unsorted or a sorted T cell fraction (not recorded which). The receptors derive from a male donor with ankylosing spondylitis.

CDR3 sequence: CASSPTRTSGSVYNEQFF. The CDR3 DNA reads TGTGCCAGCAGTCCCACTAGGACTAGCGGGAGTGTGTATAATGAGCAGTTCTTC. The chain employs TRBV27 and TRBJ2-1, with 13 nucleotides matching TRBD2. CDR1 is MNHEY, CDR2 SMNVEV, per germline (reference sequence). This CDR3 has 18 residues. J was trimmed by 7 bases and V by 5 bases; bases with no gene match: 14.

The rearrangement links TRBV7-2 to TRBJ2-1, with 12 bases matching TRBD2. The ends lost 0 bases at V and 0 bases at J; junction bases unmatched: 12. CDR3 length: 21 amino acids. The germline V gene encodes CDR1 SGHTA and CDR2 FQGNSA. Written as DNA, the CDR3 is TGTGCCAGCAGCTTAGCCCCTCTAGCGGGAGGGCGAGGGGGCTCCTACAATGAGCAGTTCTTC. Protein sequence: CASSLAPLAGGRGGSYNEQFF. The full variable domain, completed using reference TRBV7-2 and TRBJ2-1, is GAGVSQSPSNKVTEKGKDVELRCDPISGHTALYWYRQSLGQGLEFLIYFQGNSAPDKSGLPSDRFSAERTGGSVSTLTIQRTQQEDSAVYLCASSLAPLAGGRGGSYNEQFFGPGTRLTVL.

V usage is TRBV12-5 and J usage is TRBJ2-7; weak D call: TRBD1 (6 bases). The germline gives CDR1 LGHNT, CDR2 FRNRAP. Trimming took 6 bases from V and 3 from J, leaving 12 bases between them. The CDR3 has 13 amino acids. CDR3 in amino acids: CASGGDMSYEQYF. In nucleotides, the CDR3 is TGTGCTAGTGGCGGGGACATGAGCTACGAGCAGTACTTC.

This clonotype came up a few times. V and J are TRBV12-3 or TRBV12-4 and TRBJ1-5; D might be TRBD1 (5 bases). V was pared by 3 bases and J by 6 bases, with 12 bases between. The CDR3 is made up of 14 amino acids. CDR3 nucleotides: TGTGCCAGCAGTTTGTCAGGGTCTGCTCAGCCCCAGCATTTT. Protein product: CASSLSGSAQPQHF.

The rearrangement joins TRBV5-1 to TRBJ2-2; TRBD2 might be the D (5 bases). The CDR3 totals 16 residues. Germline loops: CDR1 SGHRS, CDR2 YFSETQ. V lost 4 bases and J lost 4, with 17 bases in between. The CDR3 nucleotides are TGCGCCAGCAGCCCCGGGCACATCCGGGGCACCGGGGAGCTGTTTTTT. It is translated as CASSPGHIRGTGELFF.

This clonotype has more than one count but fewer than ten. The V gene is TRBV6-2 or TRBV6-3, the J gene TRBJ2-7; D is perhaps TRBD1 (6 bases). There are 15 residues in the CDR3. Germline assignment: CDR1 MNHEY and CDR2 SVGEGT. V was shortened by 2 bases and J by 3 bases, with 14 bases between the two germline ends. The CDR3 nucleotides are TGTGCCAGCAGTTACGCCCTGGACAGTGTCTACGAGCAGTACTTC. It encodes CASSYALDSVYEQYF.

The CDR3 nucleotides are TGCGCCAGCAGCTTGTGGGACAGCTCCTACAATGAGCAGTTCTTC. It codes for CASSLWDSSYNEQFF. The chain uses TRBV5-1 and TRBJ2-1; 7 positions match TRBD1. The CDR3 is 15 amino acids. Germline V gene lookup returns CDR1 SGHRS and CDR2 YFSETQ. The trim removed 1 base at V and 0 bases at J, leaving 1 base unmatched.

V is TRBV5-4 and J is TRBJ1-4; tentative D call: TRBD1 (5 bases). The CDR3 length is 15 residues. Germline V lookup: CDR1 SGHNT, CDR2 YYREEE (reference sequence). V dropped 1 base and J dropped 4 bases, with 11 bases sitting between them. CDR3 coding DNA: TGTGCCAGCAGCTTGACGCAGGGCATTAATGAAAAACTGTTTTTT. It translates to CASSLTQGINEKLFF.

The gene calls are TRBV5-1 and TRBJ2-1; 13 bases line up with TRBD2. Germline CDR1 reads SGHRS; CDR2 reads YFSETQ. Germline trimming cut 1 base from V and 4 bases from J; bases unmatched to any gene: 8. The CDR3 spans 18 residues. CDR3 DNA: TGCGCCAGCAGCTTGATCCCGTCGACTAGCGGGGGGTACAATGAGCAGTTCTTC. This encodes CASSLIPSTSGGYNEQFF.

This clonotype was counted a few times. This sequence joins TRBV4-2 and TRBJ2-3; D may correspond to TRBD1 or TRBD2 (6 bases each). CDR1 and CDR2 (germline): LGHNA, YNFKEQ. CDR3 size: 18 residues. With 3 bases removed from V and 0 bases from J, the gap between germline ends came to 19 bases. The CDR3 DNA follows: TGTGCCAGCAGCCAGGACCCCACGGGGGCCACTAGCACAGATACGCAGTATTTT. Its translation is CASSQDPTGATSTDTQYF.

The DNA of the CDR3 is TGCGCCAGCAGTGAGTCGAGCGGGGGTAGCACAGATACGCAGTATTTT. Translated: CASSESSGGSTDTQYF. The chain carries TRBV10-1 and TRBJ2-3; TRBD2 aligns across 8 bases. This CDR3 contains 16 residues. CDR1 and CDR2 (germline): WNHNN, SYGVQD (reference sequence). Trimming removed 0 bases from V and 0 bases from J; junction bases left unmatched: 2.

This clonotype was detected many times. An end of the junction differs from the germline gene, which may be a read error. V gene TRBV12-3 or TRBV12-4 combines with J gene TRBJ2-1; D is unclear. The CDR3 is 14 residues long. The CDR3 region is CASSLSGNYNEQFF. In nucleotides, the CDR3 is TGCGCCAGCAGCTTGTCAGGTAACTACAATGAGCAGTTCTTC.

The sample holds a few counts of this clonotype. The J gene is TRBJ2-5, the V gene TRBV7-3, with D perhaps matching TRBD2 (5 bases). The V and J ends lost 5 bases and 2 bases respectively, with 9 bases between them. CDR1 is SGHTA and CDR2 is FQGTGA in the germline V gene. This CDR3 has 13 amino acids. The CDR3 bases are TGTGCCAGCAGCGTAGGACTGCAAGAGACCCAGTACTTC. Its protein product is CASSVGLQETQYF.

This clonotype showed up just a few times. The gene calls are TRBV20-1 and TRBJ2-3, with 10 bases identical to TRBD2. Per the germline V gene, CDR1 is DFQATT and CDR2 is SNEGSKA (reference sequence). This CDR3 has 13 residues. V was pared by 4 bases and J by 6 bases, with 4 bases of the junction left unmatched. The CDR3 spells CSAKERGGDTQYF. For the CDR3, the DNA is TGCAGTGCTAAGGAGCGGGGGGGGGATACGCAGTATTTT.

The rearrangement uses TRBV9 and TRBJ2-5, with D hard to call. Germline CDR1 reads SGDLS; CDR2 reads YYNGEE. The V end was cut by 1 base, the J end by 1 base, with 5 bases between. CDR3 size: 13 residues. CDR3 sequence reads: CASSVYPQETQYF. The CDR3 region has the DNA TGTGCCAGCAGCGTATATCCCCAAGAGACCCAGTACTTC.

This clonotype appeared a few times. The chain combines TRBV5-6 with TRBJ2-7; unclear D gene. Trimming took 1 base from V and 5 from J, leaving 13 bases between them. The V gene's germline CDR1 is SGHDT and CDR2 YYEEEE. This CDR3 comprises 14 residues. The CDR3 spells CASSLFQVLHEQYF. DNA of the CDR3: TGTGCCAGCAGCTTGTTCCAGGTTCTACACGAGCAGTACTTC. Based on the CDR3 plus reference TRBV5-6 and TRBJ2-7, the full variable domain is DAGVTQSPTHLIKTRGQQVTLRCSPKSGHDTVSWYQQALGQGPQFIFQYYEEEERQRGNFPDRFSGHQFPNYSSELNVNALLLGDSALYLCASSLFQVLHEQYFGPGTRLTVT.

This chain connects TRBV6-2 or TRBV6-3 to TRBJ2-5; TRBD1 matches at 7 bases. This CDR3 has 15 amino acids. Germline V gene data show CDR1 as MNHEY and CDR2 as SVGEGT. Unmatched junction bases numbered 8, after V lost 6 bases and J lost 1 base. CDR3 loop: CASRKTGRGQETQYF. DNA of the CDR3: TGTGCCAGCAGGAAGACAGGGAGAGGCCAAGAGACCCAGTACTTC.

This clonotype has a count of ten or more. The V gene is TRBV12-3 or TRBV12-4, the J gene TRBJ2-3; tentative D call: TRBD2 (6 bases). The CDR3 runs to 19 residues. The germline V and J ends were trimmed by 1 base and 3 bases, with 23 bases remaining between them. The CDR3 region is CASSLVFWDSTAITDTQYF. CDR3 DNA sequence: TGTGCCAGCAGTTTAGTCTTCTGGGACTCAACGGCGATAACAGATACGCAGTATTTT.